This T cell receptor beta chain was observed in a study of T-cell memory formation after mild COVID-19. Study-level findings and limits: Whether second-wave clones peaking at day 37 were SARS-CoV-2 specific went unconfirmed.

With regard to this clonotype: Its antigen is currently unknown.

From germline, CDR1 is LGHDT and CDR2 YNNKEL (reference sequence). CDR3 length: 14 residues. Between the trimmed V and J ends, which lost 4 bases and 7 bases, there was a span of 11 bases. From 5'RACE with constant-segment primers came TCR alpha and TCR beta cDNA libraries that carried sample barcodes and UMIs. TCRdb re-called the 5' RACE reads with MiXCR, one entry per CDR3 protein. This sample has fewer than 450,000 distinct CDR3 sequences; 24% occur once, and the top ten carry roughly 9.7%. The specimen sequenced was PBMCs or a T cell subset sorted from them (not recorded which). The chain joins TRBV3-1 to TRBJ1-6; D unresolved. The TCR originated in an adult woman who had mild COVID-19 (a few samples of this study predate the infection). Cell type and time point are not known. In nucleotides, the CDR3 is TGTGCCAGCAGCCCAGACATATCGAATTCACCCCTCCACTTT. Protein: CASSPDISNSPLHF.